This T cell receptor (beta chain) was captured in a study of T cell responses to AZD1222 COVID-19 vaccine (dated by TCRdb to the early 2020s). Background on the whole study: A total of over 230 trial participants underwent TCR sequencing, of whom around 210 had received two doses of AZD1222 and 26 had received two doses of the MenACWY control vaccine. Enrollment into the trials was organized by age into subgroups of 18-55, 56-69 and 70-plus years, and those subgroups contained approximately 160, 26 and 62 TCR-sequenced participants, respectively. Overall results and qualifications from the work: After two AZD1222 doses, spike-specific TCR breadth and depth were significantly higher than at day 0 and than in MenACWY recipients. The 56-69-year group was small, and its depth increase did not reach significance, likely because of low power. CD4 TCRs associated with the vaccine covered the entire spike protein, and the dominant responses were in regions 160-218 and 743-854. Because no samples from the day 14 peak response were available, repertoires could be characterized only after the peak T cell response. Only five to seven AZD1222 recipients were SARS-CoV-2 seropositive at baseline, limiting conclusions about previously exposed vaccinees. Participants were mostly white British and included more females than males, and it was suggested by the authors that clonal diversity may have been underestimated. Epitopes outside the regions mutated in the B.1.351 and B.1.1.7 variants were reportedly recognized by nearly half of the unique spike-specific TCRs.

The CDR3 regions of human TCRbeta chains were subjected to immunosequencing. The authors processed their data as follows. Repertoire TCRs were checked for matches against a reference library of SARS-CoV-2-specific TCRs that had been generated using the MIRA antigen-specificity platform. Breadth was defined as the fraction of unique TCRs that were SARS-CoV-2-associated. Depth was defined as the fraction of total T cells that were SARS-CoV-2-associated. Using the MIRA data, each spike-specific TCR was assigned both to the spike region to which the TCR was reactive and to a CD4 or CD8 class. Log10-transformed breadth and depth values were compared by one-way ANOVA with Sidak's multiple comparisons tests. Drawn from immuneACCESS, this table holds only the in-frame rearrangements with V and J called that TCRdb kept. Clones are partly lost; checked studies trace under half to an unresolved V gene and leave the rest unexplained. V, J and clone size derive from that table, while D and trimming were established from the DNA sequence. The sample profile shows 80,000 or so clones; roughly nine tenths of them were found once. The ten largest clones represent roughly 4.3% of the sample.

The meaning of the sample's time point label: about 28 days (+/-7) after the second vaccine dose. AZD1222 recipients with second doses at about 4 weeks or about 12 weeks were pooled, because spike-specific TCR depth and breadth did not differ between schedules. Vaccinee samples came from UK trials COV001 and COV002, including a single-blind randomized controlled phase 2/3 trial of AZD1222 (ChAdOx1 nCoV-19) in healthy adults. For TCRbeta chain sequencing, PBMC samples were collected from trial participants at day 0 and at day 28 after the second dose. With regard to this clone: Its specific antigen is unknown. One base away there is no much larger clone; base qualities are not given.

Germline trimming: 2 bases from V, 6 bases from J; junction bases outside gene matches: 11. The cysteine opens and the phenylalanine closes a CDR3 of 19 amino acids. Only the CDR3 DNA stays, 57 bases, in frame from base 1. CDR1 and CDR2, looked up from the germline V gene, are SGHVS and FNYEAQ. This receptor was taken from an adult who received the AZD1222 COVID-19 vaccine. The V and J genes are TRBV7-6 and TRBJ2-2; 14 central bases correspond to TRBD2. Sample: peripheral blood, taken 28 days after the second AZD1222 dose. The CDR3 protein: CASSLPDGLAGGLAGELFF. The nucleotides are TGTGCCAGCAGCTTACCGGATGGACTAGCGGGAGGCCTGGCCGGGGAGCTGTTTTTT.